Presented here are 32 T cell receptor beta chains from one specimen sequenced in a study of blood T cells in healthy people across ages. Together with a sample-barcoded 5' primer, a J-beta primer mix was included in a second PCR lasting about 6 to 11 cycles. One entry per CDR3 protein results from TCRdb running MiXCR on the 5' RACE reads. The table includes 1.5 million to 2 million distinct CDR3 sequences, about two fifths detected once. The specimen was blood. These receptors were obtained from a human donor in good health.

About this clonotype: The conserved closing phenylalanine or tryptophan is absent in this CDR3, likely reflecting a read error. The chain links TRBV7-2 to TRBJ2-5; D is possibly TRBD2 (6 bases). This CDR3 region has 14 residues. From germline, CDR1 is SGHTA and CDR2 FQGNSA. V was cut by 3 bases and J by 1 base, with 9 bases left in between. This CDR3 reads CASSLGLTQETQYS. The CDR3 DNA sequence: TGTGCCAGCAGCTTGGGACTGACCCAAGAGACCCAGTACTCC.

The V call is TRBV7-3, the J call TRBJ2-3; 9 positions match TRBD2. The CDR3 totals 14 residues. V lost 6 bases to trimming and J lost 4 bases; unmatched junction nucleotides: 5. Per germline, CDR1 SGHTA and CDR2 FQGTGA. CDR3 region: CASSLAGAPDTQYF. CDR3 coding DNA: TGTGCCAGCAGTTTAGCGGGGGCTCCAGATACGCAGTATTTT.

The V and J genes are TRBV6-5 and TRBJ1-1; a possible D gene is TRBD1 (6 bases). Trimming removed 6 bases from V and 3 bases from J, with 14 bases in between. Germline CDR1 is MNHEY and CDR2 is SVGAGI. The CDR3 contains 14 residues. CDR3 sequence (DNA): TGTGCCAGCAGCGAACAGGGCGCGCACACTGAAGCTTTCTTT. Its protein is CASSEQGAHTEAFF.

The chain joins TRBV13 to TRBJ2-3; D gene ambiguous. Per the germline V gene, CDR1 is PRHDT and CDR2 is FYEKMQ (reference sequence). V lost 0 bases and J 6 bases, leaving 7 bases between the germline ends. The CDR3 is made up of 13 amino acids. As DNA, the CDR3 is TGTGCCAGCAGCTTAGGATTCCCGGATACGCAGTATTTT. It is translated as CASSLGFPDTQYF. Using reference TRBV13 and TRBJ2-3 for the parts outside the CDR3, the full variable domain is AAGVIQSPRHLIKEKRETATLKCYPIPRHDTVYWYQQGPGQDPQFLISFYEKMQSDKGSIPDRFSAQQFSDYHSELNMSSLELGDSALYFCASSLGFPDTQYFGPGTRLTVL.

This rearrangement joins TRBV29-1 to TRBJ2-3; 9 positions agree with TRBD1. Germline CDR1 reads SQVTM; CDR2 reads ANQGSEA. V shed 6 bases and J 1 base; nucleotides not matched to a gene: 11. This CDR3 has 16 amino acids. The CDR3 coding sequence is TGCAGCGTCGCAGGCGGTTGGGACAGGGGCACAGATACGCAGTATTTT. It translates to CSVAGGWDRGTDTQYF.

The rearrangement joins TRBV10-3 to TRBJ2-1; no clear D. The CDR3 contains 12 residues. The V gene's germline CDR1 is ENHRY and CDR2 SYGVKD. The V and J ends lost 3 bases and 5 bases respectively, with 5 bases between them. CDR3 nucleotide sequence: TGTGCCATCAGTGAACAGAACAATGAGCAGTTCTTC. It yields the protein CAISEQNNEQFF.

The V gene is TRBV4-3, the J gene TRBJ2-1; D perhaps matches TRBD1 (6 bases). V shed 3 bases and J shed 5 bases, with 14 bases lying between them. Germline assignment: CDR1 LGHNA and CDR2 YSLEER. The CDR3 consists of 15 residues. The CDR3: CASSQAGQPNNEQFF. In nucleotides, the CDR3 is TGCGCCAGCAGCCAGGCTGGACAGCCAAACAATGAGCAGTTCTTC.

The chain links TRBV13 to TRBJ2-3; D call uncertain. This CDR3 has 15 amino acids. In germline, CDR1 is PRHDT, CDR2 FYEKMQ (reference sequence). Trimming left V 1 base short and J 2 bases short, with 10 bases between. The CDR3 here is CASSLVDGTTDTQYF. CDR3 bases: TGTGCCAGCAGCTTAGTTGACGGTACCACAGATACGCAGTATTTT.

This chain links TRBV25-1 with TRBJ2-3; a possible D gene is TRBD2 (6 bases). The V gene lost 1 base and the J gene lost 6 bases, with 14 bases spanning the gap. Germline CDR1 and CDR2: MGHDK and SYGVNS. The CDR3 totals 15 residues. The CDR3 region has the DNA TGTGCCAGCAGTGAATTCGGGGGAGCATCTGATACGCAGTATTTT. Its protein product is CASSEFGGASDTQYF.

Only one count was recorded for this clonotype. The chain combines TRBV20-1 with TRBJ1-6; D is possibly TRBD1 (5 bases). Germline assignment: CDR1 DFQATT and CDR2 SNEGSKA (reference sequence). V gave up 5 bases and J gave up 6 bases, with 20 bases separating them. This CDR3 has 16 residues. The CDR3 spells CSAPGGDVSGNSPLHF. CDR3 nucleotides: TGCAGTGCTCCAGGAGGGGACGTATCTGGTAATTCACCCCTCCACTTT.

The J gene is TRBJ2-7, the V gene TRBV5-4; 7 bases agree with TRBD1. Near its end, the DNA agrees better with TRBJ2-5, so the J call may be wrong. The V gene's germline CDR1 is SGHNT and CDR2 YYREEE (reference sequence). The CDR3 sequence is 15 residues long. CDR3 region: CASIGSRQGGETQYF. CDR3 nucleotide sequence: TGTGCCAGCATAGGATCTAGACAGGGCGGAGAGACCCAGTACTTC.

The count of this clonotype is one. The CDR3 spells CASSPKGGEETHPETQYF. In DNA form, the CDR3 reads TGTGCCAGCAGCCCAAAGGGAGGGGAGGAGACCCACCCAGAGACCCAGTACTTC. This chain connects TRBV7-3 to TRBJ2-5, with TRBD2 matching 7 bases. This CDR3 spans 18 amino acids. The germline CDR1 and CDR2 sequences are SGHTA and FQGTGA. V dropped 5 bases and J dropped 4; count of bases not matched to a gene: 19.

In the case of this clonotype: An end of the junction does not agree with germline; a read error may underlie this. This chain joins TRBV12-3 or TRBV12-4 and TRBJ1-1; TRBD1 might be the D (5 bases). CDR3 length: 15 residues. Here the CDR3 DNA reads TGTGTCAGCAGCCGACGGCCTTATCGGGGGAGTGAAGCTTTCTTT. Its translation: CVSSRRPYRGSEAFF.

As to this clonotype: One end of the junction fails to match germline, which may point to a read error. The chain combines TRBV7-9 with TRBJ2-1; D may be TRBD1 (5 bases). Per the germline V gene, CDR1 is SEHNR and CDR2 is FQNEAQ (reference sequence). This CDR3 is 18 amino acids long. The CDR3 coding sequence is TGTGCCTGCAGCCCTAGAGGAGTCAGGGCCAGCTCCTACAATGAGCAGTTCTTC. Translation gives CACSPRGVRASSYNEQFF.

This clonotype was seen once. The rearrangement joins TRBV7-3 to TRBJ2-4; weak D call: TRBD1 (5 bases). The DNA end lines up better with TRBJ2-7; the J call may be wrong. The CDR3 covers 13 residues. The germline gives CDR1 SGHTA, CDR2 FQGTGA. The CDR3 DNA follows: TGTGCCAGCAGCTTAACAATAGGGGTCGAGCAGTACTTC. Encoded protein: CASSLTIGVEQYF.

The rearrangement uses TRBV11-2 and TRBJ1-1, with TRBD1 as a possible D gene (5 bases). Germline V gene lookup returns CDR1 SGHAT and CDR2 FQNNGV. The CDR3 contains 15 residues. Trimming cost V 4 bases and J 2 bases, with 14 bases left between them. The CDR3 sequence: CASSSPDIGNTEAFF. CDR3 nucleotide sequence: TGTGCCAGCAGCTCCCCGGACATAGGAAACACTGAAGCTTTCTTT.

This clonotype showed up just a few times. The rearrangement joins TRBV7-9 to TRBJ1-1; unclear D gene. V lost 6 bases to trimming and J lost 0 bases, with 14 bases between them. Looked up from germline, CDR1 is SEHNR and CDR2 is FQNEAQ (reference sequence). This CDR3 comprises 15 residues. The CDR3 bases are TGTGCCAGCAGGGGAAATCTGGGGATGAACACTGAAGCTTTCTTT. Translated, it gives CASRGNLGMNTEAFF.

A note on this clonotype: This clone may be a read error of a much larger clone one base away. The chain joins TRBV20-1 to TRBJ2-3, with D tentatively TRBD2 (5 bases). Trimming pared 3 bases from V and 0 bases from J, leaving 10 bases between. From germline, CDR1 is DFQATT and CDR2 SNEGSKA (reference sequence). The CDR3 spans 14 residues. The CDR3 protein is CSASSGCSTDTQYF. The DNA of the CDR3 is TGCAGTGCTAGTTCGGGGTGTAGCACAGATACGCAGTATTTT.

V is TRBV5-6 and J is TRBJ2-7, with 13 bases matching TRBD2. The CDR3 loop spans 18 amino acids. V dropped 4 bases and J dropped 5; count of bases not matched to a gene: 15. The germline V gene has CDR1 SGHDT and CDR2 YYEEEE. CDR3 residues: CASSPGLAGTLLRDEQYF. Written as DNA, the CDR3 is TGTGCCAGCAGCCCGGGACTAGCGGGGACGTTACTTCGAGACGAGCAGTACTTC.

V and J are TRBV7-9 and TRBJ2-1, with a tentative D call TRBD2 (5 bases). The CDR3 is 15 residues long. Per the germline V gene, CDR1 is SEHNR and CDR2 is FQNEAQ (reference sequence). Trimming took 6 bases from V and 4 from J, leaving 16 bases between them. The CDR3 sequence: CASRLGLASYNEQFF. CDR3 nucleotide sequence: TGTGCCAGCAGGCTAGGGCTAGCCTCATACAATGAGCAGTTCTTC.

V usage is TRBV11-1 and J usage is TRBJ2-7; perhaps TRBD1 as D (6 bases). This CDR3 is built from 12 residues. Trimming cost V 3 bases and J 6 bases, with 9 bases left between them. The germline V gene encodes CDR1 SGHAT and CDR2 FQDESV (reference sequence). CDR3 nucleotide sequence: TGTGCCAGCAGCTTCGTGGGGGCCGAGCAGTACTTC. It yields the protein CASSFVGAEQYF.

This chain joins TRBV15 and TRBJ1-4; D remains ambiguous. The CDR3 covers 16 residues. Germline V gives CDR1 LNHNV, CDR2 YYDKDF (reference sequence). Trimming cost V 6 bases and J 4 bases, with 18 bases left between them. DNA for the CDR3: TGTGCCACCAGAAAACCCTCAGGCGGCATTAATGAAAAACTGTTTTTT. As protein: CATRKPSGGINEKLFF.

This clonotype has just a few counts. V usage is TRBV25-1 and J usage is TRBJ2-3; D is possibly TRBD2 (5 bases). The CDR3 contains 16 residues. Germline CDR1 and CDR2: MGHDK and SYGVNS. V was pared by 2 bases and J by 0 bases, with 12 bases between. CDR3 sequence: CASSEPAVPSTDTQYF. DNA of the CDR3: TGTGCCAGCAGTGAACCAGCGGTCCCTAGCACAGATACGCAGTATTTT.

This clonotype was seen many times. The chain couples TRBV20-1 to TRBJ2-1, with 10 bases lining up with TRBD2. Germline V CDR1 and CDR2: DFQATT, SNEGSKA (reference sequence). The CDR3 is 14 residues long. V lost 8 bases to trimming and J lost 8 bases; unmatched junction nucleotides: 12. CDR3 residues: CSCWQAGGRYEQFF. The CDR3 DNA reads TGCAGTTGCTGGCAAGCGGGGGGGCGTTATGAGCAGTTCTTC.

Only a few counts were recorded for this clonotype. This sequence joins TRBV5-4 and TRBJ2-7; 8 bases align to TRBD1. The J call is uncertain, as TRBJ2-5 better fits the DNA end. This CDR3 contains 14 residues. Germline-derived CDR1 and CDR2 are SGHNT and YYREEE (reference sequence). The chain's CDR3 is CASRFDRGGGTQYF. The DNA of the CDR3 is TGTGCCAGCAGGTTCGACAGGGGCGGAGGGACCCAGTACTTC.

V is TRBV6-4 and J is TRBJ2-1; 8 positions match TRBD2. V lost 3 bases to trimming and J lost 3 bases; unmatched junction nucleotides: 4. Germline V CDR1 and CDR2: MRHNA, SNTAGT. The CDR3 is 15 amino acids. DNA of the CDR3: TGTGCCAGCAGTGAAAGCGGGGGATACTACAATGAGCAGTTCTTC. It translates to CASSESGGYYNEQFF.

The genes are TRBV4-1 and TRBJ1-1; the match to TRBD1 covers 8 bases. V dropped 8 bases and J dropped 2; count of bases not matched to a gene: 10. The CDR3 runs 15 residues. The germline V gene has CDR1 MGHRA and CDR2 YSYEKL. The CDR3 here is CASGKNGQGNTEAFF. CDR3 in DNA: TGCGCCAGCGGAAAAAACGGACAGGGAAACACTGAAGCTTTCTTT.

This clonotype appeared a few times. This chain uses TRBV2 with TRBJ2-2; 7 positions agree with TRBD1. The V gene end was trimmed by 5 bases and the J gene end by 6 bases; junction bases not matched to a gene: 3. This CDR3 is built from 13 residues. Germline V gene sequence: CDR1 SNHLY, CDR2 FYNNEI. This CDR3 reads CASSRQGSGELFF. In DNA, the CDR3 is TGTGCCAGCAGTAGACAGGGATCCGGGGAGCTGTTTTTT.

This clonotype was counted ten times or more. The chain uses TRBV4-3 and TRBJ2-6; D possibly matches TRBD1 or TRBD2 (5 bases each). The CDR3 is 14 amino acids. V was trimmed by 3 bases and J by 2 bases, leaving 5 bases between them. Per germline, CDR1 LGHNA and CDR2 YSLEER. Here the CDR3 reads CASSQGAGANVLTF. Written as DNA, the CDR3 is TGCGCCAGCAGCCAGGGGGCTGGGGCCAACGTCCTGACTTTC.

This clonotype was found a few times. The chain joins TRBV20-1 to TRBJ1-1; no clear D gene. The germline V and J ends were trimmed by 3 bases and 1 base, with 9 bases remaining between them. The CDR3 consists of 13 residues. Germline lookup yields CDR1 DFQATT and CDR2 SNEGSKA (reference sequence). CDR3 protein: CSASADGNTEAFF. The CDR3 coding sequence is TGCAGTGCTAGTGCGGACGGGAACACTGAAGCTTTCTTT.

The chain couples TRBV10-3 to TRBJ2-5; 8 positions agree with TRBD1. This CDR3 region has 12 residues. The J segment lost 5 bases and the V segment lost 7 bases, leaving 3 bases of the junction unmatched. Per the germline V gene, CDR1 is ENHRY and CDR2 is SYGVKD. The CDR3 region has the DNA TGTGCCATCAAGGACAGGGAGGAGACCCAGTACTTC. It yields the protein CAIKDREETQYF.

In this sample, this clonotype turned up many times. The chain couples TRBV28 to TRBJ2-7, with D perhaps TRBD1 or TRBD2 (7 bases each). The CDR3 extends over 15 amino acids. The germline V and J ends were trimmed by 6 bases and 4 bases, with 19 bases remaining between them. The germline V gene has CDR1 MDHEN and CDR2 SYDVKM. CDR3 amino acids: CASSPGGGGSYEQYF. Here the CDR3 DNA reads TGTGCCAGCAGCCCAGGGGGAGGGGGATCTTACGAGCAGTACTTC. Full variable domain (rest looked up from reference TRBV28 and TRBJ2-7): DVKVTQSSRYLVKRTGEKVFLECVQDMDHENMFWYRQDPGLGLRLIYFSYDVKMKEKGDIPEGYSVSREKKERFSLILESASTNQTSMYLCASSPGGGGSYEQYFGPGTRLTVT.